The rows below give T cell receptor beta chains drawn from one sample of a study of cytomegalovirus exposure and HLA in healthy donors. Libraries were prepared by immunoSEQ multiplex PCR; TCRdb keeps only in-frame clonotypes and omits some of them. The table includes 180,000 or so clones, around 82% detected once. Source material: PBMCs. These receptors were collected from a woman in her twenties or thirties in good health and CMV-seropositive. CDR3s include the opening cysteine and the closing phenylalanine or tryptophan. The order of the fields is clone size, D gene, V gene, J gene, CDR3 protein, CDR3 DNA. The D gene is left open where the match is weak. Not every row has a clone size; where given, it reads once, few, many or a size class.

>.|TRBD1|TRBV7-9|TRBJ1-1
CASSEDRDISEAFF
TGTGCCAGCAGCGAGGACAGGGATATTAGTGAAGCTTTCTTT
>.|.|TRBV29-1|TRBJ1-3
CSVGEGLTSGNTIYF
TGCAGCGTTGGGGAGGGGTTAACATCTGGAAACACCATATATTTT
>.|.|TRBV29-1|TRBJ1-2
CSIDRVPGYTF
TGCAGCATCGACCGGGTTCCTGGCTACACCTTC
>.|.|TRBV5-1|TRBJ2-7
CASSFRDTSSYEQYF
TGCGCCAGCAGCTTCCGGGACACCTCCTCCTACGAGCAGTACTTC
>.|.|TRBV28|TRBJ1-5
CASSLWPLRNSNQPQHF
TGTGCCAGCAGTTTATGGCCCCTACGAAATAGCAATCAGCCCCAGCATTTT
>.|.|TRBV9|TRBJ1-2
CASSVGGTGGKYGYTF
TGTGCCAGCAGCGTAGGGGGAACGGGAGGGAAGTATGGCTACACCTTC
>.|TRBD1|TRBV7-2|TRBJ2-7
CASSLSGRGSYEQYF
TGTGCCAGCAGCTTAAGCGGCAGGGGGTCCTACGAGCAGTACTTC
>.|TRBD2|TRBV4-2|TRBJ2-7
CASSQEGLAGVGEQYF
TGTGCCAGCAGCCAAGAAGGGCTAGCGGGGGTGGGGGAGCAGTACTTC
>.|.|TRBV28|TRBJ2-4
CASSFAGQNIQYF
TGTGCCAGCAGTTTCGCAGGGCAAAACATTCAGTACTTC
>.|TRBD1|TRBV11-2|TRBJ2-5
CASSPDRVRETQYF
TGTGCCAGCAGCCCGGACAGGGTTCGGGAGACCCAGTACTTC
>few|.|TRBV19|TRBJ2-7
CASSPRTGVEQYF
TGTGCCAGTAGTCCTCGGACCGGGGTAGAGCAGTACTTC
>.|TRBD1|TRBV28|TRBJ1-3
CASSLGQGAGTIYF
TGTGCCAGCAGTTTAGGACAGGGGGCAGGCACCATATATTTT
>.|TRBD1|TRBV18|TRBJ1-5
CASSLKTGESTQHF
TGTGCCAGCTCCCTAAAAACAGGGGAAAGTACCCAGCATTTT
>once|.|TRBV30|TRBJ2-7
CAWSLYYEQHF
TGTGCCTGGAGTCTTTACTACGAGCAGCACTTC
>.|TRBD1|TRBV14|TRBJ2-2
CASSLWGQGNTGELFF
TGTGCCAGCAGCCTTTGGGGACAGGGGAACACCGGGGAGCTGTTTTTT
>.|.|TRBV6-1|TRBJ2-5
CATSGGPQETQYF
TGTGCCACCAGTGGGGGGCCACAAGAGACCCAGTACTTC
>once|TRBD2|TRBV7-9|TRBJ2-1
CASSHSGGAYNEQFF
TGTGCCAGCAGCCATAGCGGGGGGGCCTACAATGAGCAGTTCTTC
>.|TRBD2|TRBV7-3|TRBJ2-1
CASSLYGLAGGDNEQFF
TGTGCCAGCAGTTTATATGGGCTAGCGGGGGGGGACAATGAGCAGTTCTTC
>.|.|TRBV11-2|TRBJ2-1
CASSLDSHRSNEQFF
TGTGCCAGCAGCTTAGACTCCCACAGGAGCAATGAGCAGTTCTTC
>.|TRBD1|TRBV7-7|TRBJ1-6
CASSPGTGPNLPLHF
TGTGCCAGCAGCCCAGGGACAGGGCCGAATTTACCCCTCCACTTT
>.|TRBD1|TRBV30|TRBJ1-5
CAWARTGGNQPQHF
TGTGCCTGGGCTCGGACAGGGGGAAACCAGCCCCAGCATTTT
>few|.|TRBV7-9|TRBJ2-5
CASSLNTPTGRETQYF
TGTGCCAGCAGCTTAAATACCCCGACAGGCCGAGAGACCCAGTACTTC
>once|TRBD1|TRBV28|TRBJ1-4
CASSPLGQGNEKLFF
TGTGCCAGCAGTCCTTTGGGACAGGGGAATGAAAAACTGTTTTTT
>.|TRBD2|TRBV19|TRBJ2-1
CASSPEGSGAYNEQFF
TGTGCCAGTAGTCCAGAAGGTAGCGGGGCCTACAATGAGCAGTTCTTC
>.|.|TRBV28|TRBJ2-3
CASSPGGLTDTQYF
TGTGCCAGCAGTCCGGGGGGCCTAACAGATACGCAGTATTTT
>.|TRBD1|TRBV28|TRBJ1-4
CASRTGQGREKLFF
TGTGCCAGCAGGACAGGACAGGGGCGGGAAAAACTGTTTTTT
>.|TRBD1|TRBV28|TRBJ2-7
CASSSLHRGNYEQYF
TGTGCCAGCAGTAGCCTCCACAGGGGAAACTACGAGCAGTACTTC
>once|TRBD1|TRBV6-5|TRBJ1-5
CASSSGQGASQPQHF
TGTGCCAGCAGTTCGGGACAGGGGGCCAGTCAGCCCCAGCATTTT
>few|TRBD2|TRBV7-9|TRBJ2-2
CASRSGTSVVGELFF
TGTGCCAGCAGATCCGGGACTAGCGTTGTCGGGGAGCTGTTTTTT
>.|.|TRBV30|TRBJ2-2
CAWSLAGSQRTGELFF
TGTGCCTGGAGCCTTGCCGGGAGCCAAAGGACCGGGGAGCTGTTTTTT
>few|TRBD1|TRBV15|TRBJ1-2
CATSYAGQSNYGYTF
TGTGCCACCAGCTATGCGGGACAGAGTAACTATGGCTACACCTTC
>few|.|TRBV7-9|TRBJ1-5
CASSSGGLNQPQHF
TGTGCCAGCAGCTCGGGAGGGTTAAATCAGCCCCAGCATTTT
>.|TRBD1|TRBV19|TRBJ2-7
CASSAGTGGSTPHEQYF
TGTGCCAGTAGTGCAGGGACAGGGGGCTCTACCCCCCACGAGCAGTACTTC
>.|.|TRBV9|TRBJ2-1
CASSVVTGFSYNEQFF
TGTGCCAGCAGCGTAGTGACAGGATTCTCCTACAATGAGCAGTTCTTC
>.|TRBD1|TRBV5-1|TRBJ1-1
CASSLVWTGNTEAFF
TGCGCCAGCAGCTTGGTGTGGACAGGGAACACTGAAGCTTTCTTT
>.|TRBD2|TRBV5-1|TRBJ2-1
CASSLVVAGSYNEQFF
TGCGCCAGCAGCTTGGTAGTAGCGGGGTCCTACAATGAGCAGTTCTTC
>.|TRBD2|TRBV12-5|TRBJ2-1
CASAISGGAGNEQFF
TGTGCTAGTGCCATCAGCGGGGGGGCCGGGAATGAGCAGTTCTTC
>.|.|TRBV7-8|TRBJ1-2
CASSRRGSGGYTF
TGTGCCAGCAGCCGGAGGGGATCGGGAGGCTACACCTTC
>once|.|TRBV5-4|TRBJ1-3
CASSLLGPRSGNTIYF
TGTGCCAGCAGCTTGCTGGGGCCCCGCTCTGGAAACACCATATATTTT
>few|TRBD1|TRBV7-3|TRBJ1-1
CASRSTGVVNTEAFF
TGTGCCAGCAGATCAACAGGGGTTGTGAACACTGAAGCTTTCTTT
>.|.|TRBV5-5|TRBJ1-2
CASSLESGGGYGYTF
TGTGCCAGCAGCTTGGAATCAGGAGGCGGCTATGGCTACACCTTC
>few|TRBD1|TRBV28|TRBJ1-5
CASNLMTGVGQPQHF
TGTGCCAGCAACCTAATGACAGGGGTCGGACAGCCCCAGCATTTT
>.|TRBD1|TRBV4-1|TRBJ2-7
CASSQGVSGTASYEQYF
TGCGCCAGCAGCCAAGGTGTTTCCGGGACAGCTTCCTACGAGCAGTACTTC
>.|TRBD1|TRBV7-9|TRBJ1-2
CSSSTGQVWDF
TGTTCCAGCAGCACCGGACAGGTTTGGGACTTC
>.|.|TRBV11-2|TRBJ2-5
CASSLPGTQYF
TGTGCCAGCAGCTTACCGGGGACCCAGTACTTC
>.|TRBD1|TRBV19|TRBJ1-2
CASSVDRDNGYTF
TGTGCCAGTAGCGTCGACAGGGACAATGGCTACACCTTC
>.|.|TRBV27|TRBJ2-7
CASSTAGSEQYF
TGTGCCAGCAGTACCGCGGGGAGCGAGCAGTACTTC
>.|TRBD2|TRBV6-5|TRBJ2-5
CASLTSGGAGETQYF
TGTGCCAGCCTGACTAGCGGGGGGGCCGGAGAGACCCAGTACTTC
>.|.|TRBV5-1|TRBJ2-5
CASSGAPSQETQYF
TGCGCCAGCAGCGGGGCGCCTAGCCAAGAGACCCAGTACTTC
>.|.|TRBV12-5|TRBJ2-1
CASGLGTSYNEQFF
TGTGCTAGTGGTTTGGGGACTTCTTACAATGAGCAGTTCTTC
>.|TRBD1|TRBV5-6|TRBJ1-2
CASSTPGQGNVYGYTF
TGTGCCAGCAGCACGCCGGGACAGGGGAACGTCTATGGCTACACCTTC